These 14 T cell receptor beta chains originate from one sample sequenced in a study of T cell responses to AZD1222 COVID-19 vaccine. The protocol was immunoSEQ multiplex PCR, while the TCRdb copy is restricted to in-frame clones and leaves out a portion. The table shows 100,000 to 150,000 clones, with 75% to 95% occurring only once. The sample was peripheral blood, taken on day 0 of AZD1222 vaccination. The receptors shown here come from an adult in good health.

The chain uses TRBV9 and TRBJ2-1, with D perhaps being TRBD1 or TRBD2 (5 bases each). This CDR3 has 15 residues. V shed 4 bases and J shed 4 bases, with 15 bases lying between them. Per germline, CDR1 SGDLS and CDR2 YYNGEE. The CDR3: CASSRDERHYNEQFF. CDR3 in DNA: TGTGCCAGCAGCCGGGACGAACGACATTACAATGAGCAGTTCTTC.

As concerns this clone: The DNA is left out, because the CDR3 cannot be placed on it with certainty; the CDR3 is given as TCRdb lists it. This sequence joins TRBV7-9 and TRBJ2-1; the table gives TRBD1 as D, unverified against the DNA. The CDR3 is made up of 14 amino acids, end residues included. CDR1 and CDR2 (germline): SEHNR, FQNEAQ (reference sequence). The CDR3 reads CASSWGQGIPVRFF.

This chain links TRBV28 with TRBJ1-1; D possibly corresponds to TRBD1 (5 bases). The V gene's germline CDR1 is MDHEN and CDR2 SYDVKM. V lost 5 bases and J 5 bases, leaving 15 bases between the germline ends. This CDR3 has 14 amino acids. In DNA, the CDR3 is TGTGCCAGCAGTCCCCCCCGCAGGGCAACTGAAGCTTTCTTT. Translating it yields CASSPPRRATEAFF. The entire variable domain, with the rest obtained from reference TRBV28 and TRBJ1-1, is as follows: DVKVTQSSRYLVKRTGEKVFLECVQDMDHENMFWYRQDPGLGLRLIYFSYDVKMKEKGDIPEGYSVSREKKERFSLILESASTNQTSMYLCASSPPRRATEAFFGQGTRLTVV.

The V gene is TRBV6-5, the J gene TRBJ2-7; D is undetermined. The length of the CDR3 is 13 residues. The V end lost 5 bases, the J end lost 2 bases, and 10 bases lay between the germline ends. Germline CDR1 reads MNHEY; CDR2 reads SVGAGI. The CDR3 region has the DNA TGTGCCAGCAGTACCGGGTCTCCCTACGAGCAGTACTTC. Translating gives CASSTGSPYEQYF.

The V call is TRBV24-1, the J call TRBJ2-3, with 9 bases matching TRBD1. Trimming removed 8 bases from V and 3 bases from J; junction bases left unmatched: 5. CDR3 length equals 14 residues. The germline CDR1 and CDR2 sequences are KGHDR and SFDVKD. This CDR3 reads CATTSGTGTDTQYF. CDR3 nucleotides: TGTGCCACCACCTCCGGGACAGGGACAGATACGCAGTATTTT.

The chain recombines TRBV9 with TRBJ2-7; TRBD2 matches 9 bases. The V segment lost 0 bases and the J segment 5 bases; nucleotides outside the gene matches: 9. Germline V gene data show CDR1 as SGDLS and CDR2 as YYNGEE. This CDR3 comprises 16 residues. In DNA form, the CDR3 reads TGTGCCAGCAGCGTAGCGGGTAGCGGGAGTCTTGACGAGCAGTACTTC. As protein: CASSVAGSGSLDEQYF.

V gene TRBV6-2 or TRBV6-3 combines with J gene TRBJ1-2; D may be TRBD1 (5 bases). This CDR3 spans 14 amino acids. CDR1 is MNHEY and CDR2 is SVGEGT in the germline V gene. Trimming cost V 2 bases and J 2 bases, with 9 bases left between them. In DNA form, the CDR3 reads TGTGCCAGCAGTTACGGCCAGGGCAACTATGGCTACACCTTC. Residues: CASSYGQGNYGYTF.

The chain uses TRBV12-3 or TRBV12-4 and TRBJ2-3; no clear D. The V end was cut by 4 bases, the J end by 2 bases, with 4 bases between. This CDR3 has 12 residues. CDR3 sequence: CASSSDTDTQYF. The CDR3 DNA reads as TGTGCCAGCAGTTCGGACACAGATACGCAGTATTTT.

V and J are TRBV7-2 and TRBJ1-4; D is possibly TRBD1 (6 bases). V shed 3 bases and J shed 8 bases, with 13 bases lying between them. In germline, CDR1 is SGHTA, CDR2 FQGNSA. This CDR3 is 14 amino acids long. Here the CDR3 reads CASSFSRGSEKLFF. CDR3 DNA sequence: TGTGCCAGCAGCTTCTCGAGGGGGAGCGAAAAACTGTTTTTT.

The chain links TRBV5-6 to TRBJ1-1, with 7 nucleotides matching TRBD1. This CDR3 spans 15 amino acids. Germline CDR1 SGHDT, CDR2 YYEEEE. Unmatched junction bases numbered 5, after V lost 0 bases and J lost 3 bases. CDR3 nucleotide sequence: TGTGCCAGCAGCTTGGCCAAGGGGGCGTACACTGAAGCTTTCTTT. Residues: CASSLAKGAYTEAFF.

The CDR3 coding sequence is TGTGCCAGCAGCGTCTGGGATAATAATTCACCCCTCCACTTT. Protein product: CASSVWDNNSPLHF. This chain uses TRBV9 with TRBJ1-6; D not resolved. The CDR3 has 14 amino acids. V lost 2 bases and J lost 5, with 8 bases in between. Germline V gene sequence: CDR1 SGDLS, CDR2 YYNGEE.

The chain has TRBV5-1 and TRBJ2-7; D might be TRBD2 (6 bases). The V gene lost 7 bases and the J gene lost 1 base, with 12 bases spanning the gap. Germline V gene lookup returns CDR1 SGHRS and CDR2 YFSETQ. The CDR3 loop spans 13 amino acids. Here the CDR3 DNA reads TGCGCCAGCCGGCCAGGGACTTCCTACGAGCAGTACTTC. Translated, it gives CASRPGTSYEQYF.

The V and J genes are TRBV5-1 and TRBJ2-2; 7 nucleotides align to TRBD1. V lost 5 bases and J lost 5; bases outside the gene matches: 9. Germline V gives CDR1 SGHRS, CDR2 YFSETQ. This CDR3 is built from 15 residues. In nucleotides, the CDR3 is TGCGCCAGCAGATACTCCGGGACAGTGACCGGGGAGCTGTTTTTT. As protein: CASRYSGTVTGELFF. The full variable domain, completed using reference TRBV5-1 and TRBJ2-2, is KAGVTQTPRYLIKTRGQQVTLSCSPISGHRSVSWYQQTPGQGLQFLFEYFSETQRNKGNFPGRFSGRQFSNSRSEMNVSTLELGDSALYLCASRYSGTVTGELFFGEGSRLTVL.

This clone came up once. The CDR3 nucleotides read TGTGCCAGCAGCTTGGTCGGACAGGGGGCGGCTGAGCAGTTCTTC. Its translation is CASSLVGQGAAEQFF. The chain employs TRBV5-8 and TRBJ2-1, with 11 positions matching TRBD1. The length of the CDR3 is 15 residues. V dropped 0 bases and J dropped 9; count of bases not matched to a gene: 5. Germline CDR1 reads SGHTS; CDR2 reads YDEGEE.